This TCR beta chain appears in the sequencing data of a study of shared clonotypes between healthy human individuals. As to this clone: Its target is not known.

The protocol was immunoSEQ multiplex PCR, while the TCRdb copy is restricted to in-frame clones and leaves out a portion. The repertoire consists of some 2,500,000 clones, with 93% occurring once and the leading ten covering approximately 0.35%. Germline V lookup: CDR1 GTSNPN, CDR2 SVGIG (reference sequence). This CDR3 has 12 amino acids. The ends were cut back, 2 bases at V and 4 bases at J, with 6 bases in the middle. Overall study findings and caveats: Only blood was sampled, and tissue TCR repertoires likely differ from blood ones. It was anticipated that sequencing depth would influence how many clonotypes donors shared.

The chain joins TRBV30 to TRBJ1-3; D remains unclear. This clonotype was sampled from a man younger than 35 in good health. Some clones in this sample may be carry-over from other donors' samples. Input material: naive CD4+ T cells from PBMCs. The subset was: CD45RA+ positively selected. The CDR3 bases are TGTGCCTGGAGTAACCCCGGAAACACCATATATTTT. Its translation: CAWSNPGNTIYF.